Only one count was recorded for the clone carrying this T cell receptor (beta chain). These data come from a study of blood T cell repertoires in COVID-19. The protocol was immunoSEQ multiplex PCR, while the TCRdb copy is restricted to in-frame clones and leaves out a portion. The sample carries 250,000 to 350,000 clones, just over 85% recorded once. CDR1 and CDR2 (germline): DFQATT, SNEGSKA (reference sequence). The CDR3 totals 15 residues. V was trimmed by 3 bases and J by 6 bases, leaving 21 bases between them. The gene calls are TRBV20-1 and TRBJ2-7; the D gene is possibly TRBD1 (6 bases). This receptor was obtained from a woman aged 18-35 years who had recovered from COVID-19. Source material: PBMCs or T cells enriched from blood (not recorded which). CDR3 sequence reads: CSASEYTGTQTEQYF. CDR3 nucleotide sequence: TGCAGTGCTAGTGAGTATACAGGGACACAGACCGAGCAGTACTTC.